The 31 T cell receptor beta chains below were found in one sample sequenced in a study of T cells in localized non-small cell lung cancer. Some clones are missing from TCRdb's copy, which holds only in-frame ones; the method was immunoSEQ multiplex PCR. The top ten clones hold 1% to 1.5% of a sample with about 74,000 clones, around 84% of them seen once. Specimen: peripheral blood, collected before any cancer treatment. All receptors derive from a female donor over 55 with stage I lung adenocarcinoma.

This clone appeared a few times. V and J are TRBV18 and TRBJ2-7; D unresolved. Germline V gene data show CDR1 as KGHSH and CDR2 as LQKENI. Trimming shortened V by 6 bases and J by 3 bases, and 6 bases separated the two germline ends. The CDR3 consists of 11 residues. CDR3 nucleotide sequence: TGTGCCAGCTCGCGAGGCTACGAGCAGTACTTC. Protein sequence: CASSRGYEQYF.

The chain is built from TRBV28 and TRBJ2-1, with D hard to call. This CDR3 has 16 residues. Germline CDR1 is MDHEN and CDR2 is SYDVKM. The V and J ends lost 2 bases and 4 bases respectively, with 15 bases between them. The CDR3 protein is CASSLTTQQEYNEQFF. CDR3 coding DNA: TGTGCCAGCAGTTTAACTACCCAGCAAGAGTACAATGAGCAGTTCTTC.

The rearrangement uses TRBV18 and TRBJ2-2, with 9 bases aligning to TRBD2. The CDR3 contains 17 residues. V dropped 2 bases and J dropped 5; count of bases not matched to a gene: 9. Germline V lookup: CDR1 KGHSH, CDR2 LQKENI. For the CDR3, the DNA is TGTGCCAGCTCACCAAGGCGCGGGGGGGCCTCTACCGGGGAGCTGTTTTTT. Protein sequence: CASSPRRGGASTGELFF.

The chain links TRBV28 to TRBJ2-3, with TRBD2 as a possible D gene (5 bases). V lost 7 bases and J 3 bases, leaving 8 bases between the germline ends. This CDR3 has 12 residues. Germline V lookup: CDR1 MDHEN, CDR2 SYDVKM. This CDR3 reads CASKRGTDTQYF. In nucleotides, the CDR3 is TGTGCCAGCAAACGGGGAACAGATACGCAGTATTTT.

The V and J genes are TRBV18 and TRBJ2-7; 7 bases are shared with TRBD1. The CDR3 sequence is 14 residues long. The germline V gene has CDR1 KGHSH and CDR2 LQKENI. V was pared by 5 bases and J by 5 bases, with 9 bases of the junction left unmatched. Here the CDR3 reads CASSRQGGPDEQYF. As DNA, the CDR3 is TGTGCCAGCTCAAGACAGGGTGGTCCAGACGAGCAGTACTTC.

This clone was detected only a few times. The V and J genes are TRBV4-3 and TRBJ2-3; no definite D call. CDR1 and CDR2 from the germline V gene are LGHNA and YSLEER. The length of the CDR3 is 16 residues. Between the trimmed V and J ends, which lost 1 base and 2 bases, there was a span of 13 bases. The chain's CDR3 is CASSQGFGSHTDTQYF. DNA of the CDR3: TGCGCCAGCAGCCAAGGATTTGGCAGCCACACAGATACGCAGTATTTT.

This chain joins TRBV7-2 and TRBJ1-5; maybe TRBD1 (6 bases). Germline CDR1 and CDR2: SGHTA and FQGNSA. The CDR3 totals 14 residues. V lost 3 bases and J lost 2, with 8 bases in between. In DNA, the CDR3 is TGTGCCAGCAGCTTTGCAGGGGGCAATCAGCCCCAGCATTTT. This gives the protein CASSFAGGNQPQHF.

The chain joins TRBV28 to TRBJ2-7, with a weak D call TRBD1 (5 bases). The germline CDR1 and CDR2 sequences are MDHEN and SYDVKM. V lost 10 bases and J lost 1, with 17 bases in between. The CDR3 length is 14 residues. CDR3 nucleotides: TGTGCCACCCTGGGCAGGGAAAGGTCCTACGAGCAGTACTTC. Protein product: CATLGRERSYEQYF.

The chain combines TRBV5-6 with TRBJ1-2; possibly TRBD1 for D (5 bases). V dropped 2 bases and J dropped 9 bases, with 8 bases sitting between them. The CDR3 has 11 residues. Per the germline V gene, CDR1 is SGHDT and CDR2 is YYEEEE. The CDR3, as DNA: TGTGCCAGCAGCTTCGACAGAAGCTACACCTTC. Translation gives CASSFDRSYTF.

V gene TRBV15 combines with J gene TRBJ1-5, with D maybe TRBD1 (5 bases). The CDR3 loop spans 16 amino acids. CDR1 LNHNV and CDR2 YYDKDF come from the germline V gene (reference sequence). V was shortened by 0 bases and J by 7 bases, with 16 bases between the two germline ends. The CDR3 nucleotides read TGTGCCACCAGCAGAGATGGCCAGGGTCTACGGCAGCCCCAGCATTTT. It specifies CATSRDGQGLRQPQHF.

The rearrangement links TRBV5-1 to TRBJ2-7, with 13 bases identical to TRBD2. V was clipped by 6 bases and J by 5 bases; unmatched bases: 14. This CDR3 spans 17 amino acids. In germline, CDR1 is SGHRS, CDR2 YFSETQ. CDR3 protein: CASTQTGLAGNPNEQYF. DNA of the CDR3: TGCGCCAGCACTCAAACGGGACTAGCGGGAAACCCTAACGAGCAGTACTTC.

This sequence joins TRBV6-5 and TRBJ1-2; 8 nucleotides align to TRBD1. Germline CDR1 is MNHEY and CDR2 is SVGAGI. With V trimmed by 2 bases and J by 4 bases, 6 bases remained unmatched. This CDR3 comprises 15 residues. CDR3 residues: CASSYLGQGIYGYTF. The CDR3 region has the DNA TGTGCCAGCAGTTACCTTGGACAGGGCATCTATGGCTACACCTTC.

The rearrangement uses TRBV29-1 and TRBJ2-7; TRBD1 aligns across 10 bases. The germline V gene has CDR1 SQVTM and CDR2 ANQGSEA. Trimming cost V 5 bases and J 6 bases; bases outside gene matches: 16. The CDR3 has 16 residues. The chain's CDR3 is CSVTKPGQGGAGEQYF. DNA of the CDR3: TGCAGCGTTACTAAACCCGGACAGGGGGGTGCAGGCGAGCAGTACTTC.

V is TRBV5-6 and J is TRBJ2-7, with 9 bases fitting TRBD1. CDR3 size: 15 residues. J was trimmed by 2 bases and V by 5 bases; bases with no gene match: 8. CDR1 and CDR2 (germline): SGHDT, YYEEEE. This CDR3 reads CASRHSGTGTYEQYF. The CDR3 DNA reads as TGTGCCAGCAGGCACTCCGGGACAGGGACCTACGAGCAGTACTTC.

The V call is TRBV7-9, the J call TRBJ2-1; 7 bases are shared with TRBD1. The CDR3 covers 17 residues. After removal of 5 bases from V and 4 bases from J, the junction contained 14 bases not matched to a gene. Germline V gene sequence: CDR1 SEHNR, CDR2 FQNEAQ (reference sequence). The DNA of the CDR3 is TGTGCCAGCAGCCCCGGGACAGATGTCGGTAAGTACAATGAGCAGTTCTTC. Protein: CASSPGTDVGKYNEQFF.

In nucleotides, the CDR3 is TGTGCCAGCAGTTACCCTGGGGCAGATACGCAGTATTTT. This translates into CASSYPGADTQYF. The chain employs TRBV6-5 and TRBJ2-3; D is unresolved. Trimming cost V 2 bases and J 4 bases, with 7 bases left between them. This CDR3 contains 13 residues. CDR1 is MNHEY, CDR2 SVGAGI, per germline.

This clone was picked up a small number of times. CDR3 region: CASSPNRGGTGELFF. The CDR3 DNA is TGTGCCAGCAGCCCTAACAGGGGAGGCACCGGGGAGCTGTTTTTT. The chain has TRBV7-2 and TRBJ2-2; D possibly corresponds to TRBD1 (7 bases). The germline gives CDR1 SGHTA, CDR2 FQGNSA. Trimming left V 5 bases short and J 4 bases short, with 14 bases between. The CDR3 is made up of 15 amino acids. Based on the CDR3 plus reference TRBV7-2 and TRBJ2-2, the full variable domain is GAGVSQSPSNKVTEKGKDVELRCDPISGHTALYWYRQSLGQGLEFLIYFQGNSAPDKSGLPSDRFSAERTGGSVSTLTIQRTQQEDSAVYLCASSPNRGGTGELFFGEGSRLTVL.

This chain joins TRBV2 and TRBJ2-3; 9 bases line up with TRBD2. Germline trimming cut 6 bases from V and 3 bases from J; bases unmatched to any gene: 7. In germline, CDR1 is SNHLY, CDR2 FYNNEI. The CDR3 sequence is 15 residues long. In nucleotides, the CDR3 is TGTGCCAGCAGGAAAGGCGGGGGGGGGACAGATACGCAGTATTTT. It codes for CASRKGGGGTDTQYF.

The chain couples TRBV19 to TRBJ1-1; tentatively, D is TRBD1 (5 bases). V lost 4 bases, J lost 7 bases, and 16 bases lay in between. The germline CDR1 and CDR2 sequences are LNHDA and SQIVND (reference sequence). The CDR3 contains 14 residues. The CDR3 here is CASSTQSGVGEAFF. The CDR3 bases are TGTGCCAGTAGTACCCAATCGGGGGTTGGTGAAGCTTTCTTT.

The chain joins TRBV9 to TRBJ2-5, with D uncertain. The germline V gene encodes CDR1 SGDLS and CDR2 YYNGEE. The CDR3 is 14 residues long. V dropped 0 bases and J dropped 5 bases, with 11 bases sitting between them. DNA of the CDR3: TGTGCCAGCAGCGTAGGCCATTCAGCGGAGACCCAGTACTTC. Protein product: CASSVGHSAETQYF.

The V gene is TRBV6-4, the J gene TRBJ1-2; D unresolved. This CDR3 is 14 amino acids long. V was clipped by 3 bases and J by 0 bases, with 8 bases between them. Germline CDR1 reads MRHNA; CDR2 reads SNTAGT. The CDR3 loop is CASSEQPTNYGYTF. The CDR3 nucleotides read TGTGCCAGCAGTGAACAGCCTACTAACTATGGCTACACCTTC.

V usage is TRBV2 and J usage is TRBJ2-5; D tentatively reads TRBD1 or TRBD2 (5 bases each). The CDR3 runs to 16 residues. CDR1 SNHLY and CDR2 FYNNEI come from the germline V gene. Trimming removed 1 base from V and 5 bases from J, with 17 bases in between. The CDR3 nucleotides are TGTGCCAGCAGTGAAGGTATAAGAGGGGTCGGTGAGACCCAGTACTTC. Translating gives CASSEGIRGVGETQYF.

The chain is built from TRBV5-1 and TRBJ2-1; D remains ambiguous. The CDR3 spans 12 residues. The V gene's germline CDR1 is SGHRS and CDR2 YFSETQ. The germline V and J ends were trimmed by 3 bases and 12 bases, with 13 bases remaining between them. Here the CDR3 DNA reads TGCGCCAGCAGCTCTCCCACGTGGGTGCAGTTCTTC. This sequence encodes CASSSPTWVQFF.

The V and J genes are TRBV5-1 and TRBJ2-7; 7 nucleotides agree with TRBD1. With V trimmed by 2 bases and J by 1 base, 9 bases remained unmatched. Germline-derived CDR1 and CDR2 are SGHRS and YFSETQ. The CDR3 runs 16 residues. The CDR3 DNA sequence: TGCGCCAGCAGCTTCCTTCCCGTGGACAGGTCCTACGAGCAGTACTTC. It specifies CASSFLPVDRSYEQYF.

This clone occurred once. CDR3 nucleotide sequence: TGTGCCAGCAGCTTAGGGCCAGGGCAGGGCGCCTACGAGCAGTACTTC. Protein product: CASSLGPGQGAYEQYF. V gene TRBV7-9 combines with J gene TRBJ2-7, with a tentative D call TRBD1 (5 bases). The germline V gene encodes CDR1 SEHNR and CDR2 FQNEAQ (reference sequence). Trimming cost V 1 base and J 2 bases, with 15 bases left between them. The CDR3 consists of 16 residues.

The rearrangement joins TRBV27 to TRBJ2-7; 12 nucleotides align to TRBD2. The germline V gene encodes CDR1 MNHEY and CDR2 SMNVEV (reference sequence). This CDR3 region has 15 residues. J was trimmed by 5 bases and V by 5 bases; bases with no gene match: 7. The CDR3 DNA sequence: TGTGCCAGCAGTCTTCGGACTAGCGGGGTCAACGAGCAGTACTTC. It is translated as CASSLRTSGVNEQYF.

The CDR3 coding sequence is TGCGCCAGCAGCTTAAGTCAAGGACAAGGTTCACCCCTCCACTTT. Translating it yields CASSLSQGQGSPLHF. This chain uses TRBV5-1 with TRBJ1-6, with TRBD1 as a possible D gene (5 bases). V gave up 2 bases and J gave up 9 bases, with 15 bases separating them. The CDR3 consists of 15 residues. From germline, CDR1 is SGHRS and CDR2 YFSETQ. The variable domain in full, completed from reference TRBV5-1 and TRBJ1-6, reads KAGVTQTPRYLIKTRGQQVTLSCSPISGHRSVSWYQQTPGQGLQFLFEYFSETQRNKGNFPGRFSGRQFSNSRSEMNVSTLELGDSALYLCASSLSQGQGSPLHFGNGTRLTVT.

The gene calls are TRBV7-6 and TRBJ2-7; D possibly corresponds to TRBD1 (8 bases). The CDR3 loop spans 15 amino acids. V lost 2 bases and J 4 bases, leaving 15 bases between the germline ends. Per germline, CDR1 SGHVS and CDR2 FNYEAQ. CDR3 sequence (DNA): TGTGCCAGCAGCTTATCCGACAGGGGAGGGTACGAGCAGTACTTC. The encoded protein is CASSLSDRGGYEQYF.

The V call is TRBV19, the J call TRBJ1-2; 7 bases map to TRBD1. Germline CDR1 LNHDA, CDR2 SQIVND (reference sequence). CDR3 size: 16 residues. The junction had 10 bases not matched to a gene; V was cut back by 6 bases and J by 0 bases. CDR3 sequence: CASSLTQGLANYGYTF. In nucleotides, the CDR3 is TGTGCCAGTAGCTTGACACAGGGGCTCGCTAACTATGGCTACACCTTC.

V usage is TRBV15 and J usage is TRBJ2-6; unclear D gene. Trimming pared 3 bases from V and 1 base from J, leaving 7 bases between. In germline, CDR1 is LNHNV, CDR2 YYDKDF (reference sequence). The length of the CDR3 is 15 residues. For the CDR3, the DNA is TGTGCCACCAGCAGTATGGGGTCTGGGGCCAACGTCCTGACTTTC. Protein sequence: CATSSMGSGANVLTF.

This clone was recorded only once. The rearrangement uses TRBV5-1 and TRBJ2-5; D possibly corresponds to TRBD2 (6 bases). Trimming stripped 4 bases from V and 5 bases from J, with 15 bases between. From germline, CDR1 is SGHRS and CDR2 YFSETQ. The CDR3 extends over 14 amino acids. CDR3 DNA: TGCGCCAGCAGCAGTCAGGGAGGCGGCGAGACCCAGTACTTC. Protein sequence: CASSSQGGGETQYF.